The TCR beta chain described here comes from a study of blood T cell repertoires in COVID-19. For the study at large: PBMCs, B-cell-depleted T cells, or T cells were the source of the cDNA or gDNA that made up the material.

Original data processing: Amplification of reference gene primers provided the estimated nucleated cell counts. Profiling relied on immunoSEQ multiplex PCR, and the TCRdb table lists in-frame clones only, not all of them. V, J and clone size derive from that table, while D and trimming were established from the DNA sequence. The sample includes about 150,000 clones, 87% of them seen just once. The CDR3 runs to 15 residues. Germline CDR1 reads LNHDA; CDR2 reads SQIVND (reference sequence). Trimming removed 4 bases at V and 0 bases at J, with 10 bases between. The receptor was isolated from a woman aged 60-75 years with active or convalescent COVID-19. The rearrangement joins TRBV19 to TRBJ2-1, with a tentative D call TRBD1 (6 bases). The specimen was peripheral blood. The DNA for the CDR3 is TGTGCCAGTAGTAATACAGGGAGCTCCTACAATGAGCAGTTCTTC. Its protein product is CASSNTGSSYNEQFF.